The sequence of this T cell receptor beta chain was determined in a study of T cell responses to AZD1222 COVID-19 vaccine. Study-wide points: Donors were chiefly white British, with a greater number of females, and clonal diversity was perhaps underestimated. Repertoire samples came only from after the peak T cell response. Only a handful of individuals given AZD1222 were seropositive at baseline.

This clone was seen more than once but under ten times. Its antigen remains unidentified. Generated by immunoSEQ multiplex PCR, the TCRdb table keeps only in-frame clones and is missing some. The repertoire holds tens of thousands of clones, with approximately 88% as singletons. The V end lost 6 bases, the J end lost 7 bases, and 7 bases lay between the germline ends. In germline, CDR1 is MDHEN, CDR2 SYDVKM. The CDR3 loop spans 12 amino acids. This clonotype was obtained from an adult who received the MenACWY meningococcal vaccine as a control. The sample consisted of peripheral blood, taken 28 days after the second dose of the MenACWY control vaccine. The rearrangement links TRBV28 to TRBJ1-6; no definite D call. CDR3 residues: CASRERNSPLHF. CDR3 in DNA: TGTGCCAGCAGGGAAAGAAATTCACCCCTCCACTTT.